This T cell receptor beta chain derives from a study of blood T cell repertoires in COVID-19 (dated by TCRdb to the early 2020s). Regarding the study in general: The collaborator samples originated in the United States, Italy and Spain and spanned the acute and convalescent phases of COVID-19. The material from the prospective study consisted of cDNA or gDNA derived from T cells, B-cell-depleted T cells, or PBMCs. Subjects who had been exposed to COVID-19, were actively infected with it, or had recovered from it provided the deeply sampled blood TCRbeta repertoires that made up the dataset. Where available, HLA class I and class II types were taken from metadata supplied by the sample provider and were not determined by assay-based typing. The repertoires were released in a freely available public database intended as a resource for research on the immune response to SARS-CoV-2. Samples were obtained from the ongoing ImmuneRACE study (first 160 participants) and from about 1,300 subjects provided by 6 global collaborators. A de-identified subject ID, COVID-19 status, age in years and sex were almost always included in the sample metadata.

Of note for this clone: This receptor's antigen is unknown. Nothing much larger sits one base from this clone, and base qualities are not available.

The CDR3 holds 15 amino acids from the cysteine to the phenylalanine. Of the read, only the CDR3 DNA is kept; its 45 bases are in frame from base 1. CDR1 and CDR2, per the germline V gene, are SGDLS and YYNGEE. Trimming takes 0 bases off V and 4 bases off J; junction bases not matched to a gene: 6. TCRbeta CDR3 regions were amplified from genomic DNA by means of the immunoSEQ Assay, a bias-controlled multiplex PCR. The paper's data handling went like this. The number of nucleated cells in each sample was estimated from the amplification of reference gene primers within the assay. Sequence reads were collapsed and filtered to measure the absolute abundance of every unique TCRbeta CDR3 rearrangement. For each sample, productive Simpson clonality was calculated as the square root of Simpson's diversity index over productive rearrangements. In its TCRdb copy, this immuneACCESS table keeps in-frame sequences only and misses some clones. Where compared with another copy, unresolved V genes explain less than half of these, and the others have no known cause. D and trimming were read from the DNA, whereas the V and J calls and clone size are those reported in that table. The sample yields more than 250,000 clones; around nine tenths were counted once. Approximately 6% of the sample comes from the top ten.

What the work shows at the level of the full study, not this receptor alone: Clinical and demographic metadata were provided uncurated, with the amount varying by source and participant.

Participants in the prospective study were enrolled through a virtual design, were aged about 18 to 100 years, and lived in 24 United States geographic areas. To assign participants to cohorts, the prospective study relied on clinical history that participants themselves reported in a screening survey and a study questionnaire. Recovered participants in ImmuneRACE Cohort 3 were defined by two consecutive negative NP/OP PCR tests, clearance by a healthcare professional, or resolution of symptoms. Each participant in the prospective study had whole blood, serum and a nasopharyngeal or oropharyngeal swab collected by mobile phlebotomists. Additional blood draws and questionnaires over an approximately 2-month period could optionally be provided by prospective study participants. Blood samples from the prospective study were shipped frozen or at room temperature prior to DNA extraction.

This receptor was taken from a woman between 35 and 50 years old who had recovered from COVID-19. Sequencing used PBMCs or T cells enriched from blood (not recorded which). Recombination joined TRBV9 with TRBJ2-7, with TRBD1 matching 8 junction bases. The CDR3 protein: CASSVGAGGAYEQYF. The DNA sequence is TGTGCCAGCAGCGTAGGGGCAGGGGGCGCATACGAGCAGTACTTC.